These 6 T cell receptor beta chains were sequenced from one sample in a study of neoadjuvant anti-PD-1 for oral cavity cancer. Time point here: after neoadjuvant nivolumab, at surgical resection. Profiled with immunoSEQ multiplex PCR; TCRdb holds only in-frame clones, not every one. The table includes about 14,000 clones, 60% to 75% detected once. The sequences come from PBMCs, collected after nivolumab (anti-PD-1) treatment. Receptors originate from a person between 40 and 85 years old with oral cavity squamous cell carcinoma.

This chain links TRBV5-1 with TRBJ2-1, with 8 bases lining up with TRBD2. Trimming at V came to 0 bases and at J to 6 bases, leaving 5 bases not matched to a gene. Germline V lookup: CDR1 SGHRS, CDR2 YFSETQ. The CDR3 contains 15 residues. The CDR3 loop is CASSLALAGFNEQFF. As DNA, the CDR3 is TGCGCCAGCAGCTTGGCTCTAGCGGGTTTCAATGAGCAGTTCTTC.

The chain links TRBV6-5 to TRBJ2-2, with 8 bases matching TRBD2. The CDR3 is 13 amino acids. V dropped 4 bases and J dropped 6; count of bases not matched to a gene: 1. Per germline, CDR1 MNHEY and CDR2 SVGAGI. The CDR3, as DNA: TGTGCCAGCAGTTTGACTAGCGCCGGGGAGCTGTTTTTT. This translates into CASSLTSAGELFF.

This clone was seen a single time. The chain uses TRBV9 and TRBJ2-3; D remains ambiguous. Trimming stripped 3 bases from V and 2 bases from J, with 4 bases between. This CDR3 has 12 amino acids. From germline, CDR1 is SGDLS and CDR2 YYNGEE. CDR3 protein: CASSGSTDTQYF. CDR3 DNA: TGTGCCAGCAGCGGGTCCACAGATACGCAGTATTTT. The full variable domain, completed using reference TRBV9 and TRBJ2-3, is DSGVTQTPKHLITATGQRVTLRCSPRSGDLSVYWYQQSLDQGLQFLIQYYNGEERAKGNILERFSAQQFPDLHSELNLSSLELGDSALYFCASSGSTDTQYFGPGTRLTVL.

This chain links TRBV10-3 with TRBJ2-7; D possibly corresponds to TRBD2 (6 bases). The CDR3 covers 14 residues. Germline lookup yields CDR1 ENHRY and CDR2 SYGVKD. Trimming removed 2 bases at V and 7 bases at J, with 15 bases between. The CDR3 sequence is CAISEGLPLQEQYF. The CDR3 region has the DNA TGTGCCATCAGTGAGGGACTACCCCTTCAGGAGCAGTACTTC.

This clone showed up just a few times. The chain joins TRBV10-2 to TRBJ2-2; D remains unclear. V shed 7 bases and J shed 2 bases, with 11 bases lying between them. The CDR3 has 14 amino acids. Germline V lookup: CDR1 WSHSY, CDR2 SAAADI. The CDR3 DNA follows: TGCGCCAGCATTACGACGGCTAACACCGGGGAGCTGTTTTTT. Translated: CASITTANTGELFF.

This chain connects TRBV11-1 to TRBJ1-5; possibly TRBD1 for D (6 bases). V was shortened by 3 bases and J by 2 bases, with 11 bases between the two germline ends. CDR1 is SGHAT and CDR2 is FQDESV in the germline V gene (reference sequence). This CDR3 comprises 15 residues. CDR3 sequence (DNA): TGTGCCAGCAGCTTGACAGGAGATGGCAATCAGCCCCAGCATTTT. It yields the protein CASSLTGDGNQPQHF.